The present entry profiles one T cell receptor beta chain with its context. The sample is drawn from a study of T-cell memory formation after mild COVID-19. Germline loops: CDR1 MNHEY, CDR2 SVGEGT. Between the trimmed V and J ends, which lost 6 bases and 2 bases, there was a span of 8 bases. The CDR3 runs to 13 residues. TCRdb ran MiXCR on the 5' RACE reads and lists one entry per CDR3 protein. This repertoire shows about 160,000 distinct CDR3 sequences, around a third found once; its top ten account for approximately 12%. The TCR sequence derives from an adult woman who had mild COVID-19 (a few samples of this study predate the infection). Cell type and time point are not known. The chain has TRBV6-2 or TRBV6-3 and TRBJ2-1; D is perhaps TRBD1 or TRBD2 (5 bases each). Sequencing used PBMCs or a T cell subset sorted from them (not recorded which). The CDR3 spells CASSSGPYNEQFF. The DNA of the CDR3 is TGTGCCAGCAGCTCGGGGCCCTACAATGAGCAGTTCTTC.